This T cell receptor beta chain was documented in a study of memory CD4+ T cells and cytomegalovirus serostatus. The overall study: Of the healthy Belgian adults, 9 or 10 were CMV seropositive and approximately 25 seronegative.

The CDR3 length is 14 residues. With 6 bases removed from V and 0 bases from J, the gap between germline ends came to 8 bases. Per germline, CDR1 SNHLY and CDR2 FYNNEI. Single viable CD3+CD4+CD8-CD45RO+ cells were sorted as the memory CD4+ T cells. For this clone: As yet, its antigen is unknown. The same CDR3 also results from other DNA sequences found in this sample.

Per the original data handling: Out-of-frame sequences were removed, leaving a few million distinct TCRbeta sequences. Sequencing was performed with immunoSEQ multiplex PCR; in TCRdb, only in-frame clones are kept and a portion is missing. V and J calls and clone size come straight from that table; D and trimming were deduced from the DNA. The sample records roughly 86,000 clones, about four fifths being singletons. The study's findings and limits: The CMV-associated TCR signature appears largely within the CD4+ memory repertoire. CD4+ memory repertoires contained about 40% of the roughly 160 reported CMV TCRbeta sequences.

Specimen: memory CD4+ T cells from blood. This TCR was sampled from an adult in good health and CMV-seropositive. The chain uses TRBV2 and TRBJ2-2; maybe TRBD2 (6 bases). The CDR3 sequence is CASRGTANTGELFF. CDR3 DNA: TGTGCCAGCAGGGGGACTGCGAACACCGGGGAGCTGTTTTTT.